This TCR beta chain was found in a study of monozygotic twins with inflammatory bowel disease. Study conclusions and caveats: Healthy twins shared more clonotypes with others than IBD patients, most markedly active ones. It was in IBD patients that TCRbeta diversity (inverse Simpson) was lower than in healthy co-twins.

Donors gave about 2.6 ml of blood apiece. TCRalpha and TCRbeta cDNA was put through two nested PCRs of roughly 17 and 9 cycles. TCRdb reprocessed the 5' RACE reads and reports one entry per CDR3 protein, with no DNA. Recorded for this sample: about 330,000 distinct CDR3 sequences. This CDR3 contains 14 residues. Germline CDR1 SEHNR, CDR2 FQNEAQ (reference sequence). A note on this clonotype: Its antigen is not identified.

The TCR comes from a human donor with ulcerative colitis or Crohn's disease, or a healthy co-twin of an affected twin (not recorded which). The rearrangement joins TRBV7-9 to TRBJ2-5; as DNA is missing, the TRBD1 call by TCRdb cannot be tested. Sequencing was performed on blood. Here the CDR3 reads CASSFQGGQETQYF. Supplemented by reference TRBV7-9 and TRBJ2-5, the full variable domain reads DTGVSQNPRHKITKRGQNVTFRCDPISEHNRLYWYRQTLGQGPEFLTYFQNEAQLEKSRLLSDRFSAERPKGSFSTLEIQRTEQGDSAMYLCASSFQGGQETQYFGPGTRLLVL.